These T cell receptor beta chains were read from a single sample in a study of OX40 agonist ivuxolimab in advanced cancers. Clones were read by immunoSEQ multiplex PCR, and TCRdb kept only the in-frame ones, dropping some. The table lists around 69,000 clones, around 86% of them singletons. Sequenced here: CD4+ or CD8+ T cells sorted from blood, sampled in a trial of the OX40 agonist ivuxolimab. The receptors come from an adult with an advanced solid tumor such as melanoma, head and neck, liver or kidney cancer. CDR3s include the opening cysteine and the closing phenylalanine or tryptophan. The D gene is left open where the match is weak. For some rows the clone size is stated as once, few or many, or as a class when expanded; others skip it.

NA TRBJ2-3 NA TRBV2 CASRVQGDTQYF TGTGCCAGCAGGGTTCAGGGTGATACGCAGTATTTT
NA TRBJ2-2 NA TRBV6-1 CASSDLSTGELFF TGTGCCAGCAGTGATCTGTCCACCGGGGAGCTGTTTTTT
NA TRBJ2-3 NA TRBV10-2 CASSPQSDTQYF TGCGCCAGCAGCCCGCAGAGTGATACGCAGTATTTT
NA TRBJ1-1 TRBD1 TRBV7-3 CASSSTPGQTLNTEAFF TGTGCCAGCAGCTCAACACCGGGACAGACTCTAAACACTGAAGCTTTCTTT
few TRBJ2-5 NA TRBV20-1 CSVKGGETQYF TGCAGTGTTAAGGGTGGGGAGACCCAGTACTTC
NA TRBJ2-1 TRBD2 TRBV5-1 CASIPGGSSASEEQFF TGCGCCAGCATCCCGGGAGGGTCGTCAGCTAGCGAGGAGCAGTTCTTC
few TRBJ2-5 TRBD2 TRBV5-4 CASSLRPSGGRREETQYF TGTGCCAGCAGCTTGCGGCCTAGCGGGGGCCGTCGGGAGGAGACCCAGTACTTC
once TRBJ1-1 TRBD1 TRBV5-5 CASSLDDRGLTEAFF TGTGCCAGCAGCTTAGATGACAGGGGGCTCACTGAAGCTTTCTTT
NA TRBJ2-5 NA TRBV11-2 CASSREQETQYF TGTGCCAGCAGCCGTGAGCAAGAGACCCAGTACTTC
NA TRBJ1-1 NA TRBV7-2 CASSLANQNTEAFF TGTGCCAGCAGCTTAGCAAATCAGAACACTGAAGCTTTCTTT
NA TRBJ1-3 TRBD1 TRBV4-2 CASSQPRTGGHTIYF TGTGCCAGCAGCCAACCCCGGACAGGTGGCCACACCATATATTTT
once TRBJ2-2 NA TRBV7-2 CASSFVENTGELFF TGTGCCAGCAGCTTCGTCGAGAACACCGGGGAGCTGTTTTTT
NA TRBJ1-6 NA TRBV27 CASTVGTPGNSPLHF TGTGCCAGCACCGTAGGAACCCCTGGTAATTCACCCCTCCACTTT
NA TRBJ1-1 NA TRBV19 CASSLHPAEQTEAFF TGTGCCAGTAGTTTGCACCCGGCCGAGCAAACTGAAGCTTTCTTT
few TRBJ1-2 TRBD1 TRBV19 CASSSSSGQGYYGYTF TGTGCCAGTAGTTCTTCCTCGGGACAGGGGTACTATGGCTACACCTTC
NA TRBJ1-2 NA TRBV18 CASSPPLRNYGYTF TGTGCCAGCTCACCACCTCTCCGTAACTATGGCTACACCTTC
NA TRBJ2-3 NA TRBV30 CAVGRDTQYF TGTGCCGTGGGGAGAGATACGCAGTATTTT
NA TRBJ2-6 NA TRBV7-9 CASSRSQQSGANVLTF TGTGCCAGCAGCCGATCCCAACAGTCTGGGGCCAACGTCCTGACTTTC
few TRBJ1-6 NA TRBV30 CAWTPGHDNSPLHF TGTGCCTGGACCCCCGGACATGATAATTCACCCCTCCACTTT
NA TRBJ2-5 NA TRBV27 CASSLSPYLSGQETQYF TGTGCCAGCAGTTTATCGCCGTATCTGAGCGGGCAAGAGACCCAGTACTTC
NA TRBJ2-7 NA TRBV4-3 CASSPATTRNEQYF TGCGCCAGCAGCCCCGCCACAACTAGGAACGAGCAGTACTTC
NA TRBJ1-4 NA TRBV19 CASSIGGTKNEKLFF TGTGCCAGTAGTATTGGCGGCACGAAGAATGAAAAACTGTTTTTT
NA TRBJ1-1 NA TRBV7-2 CASTLTGGAWTEAFF TGTGCCAGCACCCTCACCGGGGGGGCTTGGACTGAAGCTTTCTTT
NA TRBJ1-2 TRBD1 TRBV7-8 CASSSQDRAVHNYGYTF TGTGCCAGCAGCTCCCAAGACAGGGCAGTTCATAACTATGGCTACACCTTC
NA TRBJ1-2 NA TRBV19 CASRGQGRISGYTF TGTGCCAGTAGGGGCCAGGGGCGAATATCTGGCTACACCTTC
once TRBJ2-2 NA TRBV28 CASSLPRARMTGELFF TGTGCCAGCAGTTTGCCTAGGGCTAGGATGACCGGGGAGCTGTTTTTT
NA TRBJ2-7 NA TRBV29-1 CGVSVGLAEQYF TGCGGCGTCTCTGTAGGCCTCGCCGAGCAGTACTTC
NA TRBJ2-5 NA TRBV7-3 CASSLSSGQETQYF TGTGCCAGCAGCTTAAGTAGCGGCCAAGAGACCCAGTACTTC
NA TRBJ1-1 NA TRBV11-2 CASSPFRGGAGEAFF TGTGCCAGCAGCCCCTTTCGAGGGGGGGCAGGAGAAGCTTTCTTT
few TRBJ2-5 TRBD1 TRBV7-2 CASSLDTGVKTQYF TGTGCCAGCAGCTTAGACACAGGGGTAAAGACCCAGTACTTC
NA TRBJ1-1 NA TRBV5-4 CASSLAAGRNTEAFF TGTGCCAGCAGTTTGGCGGCGGGGAGGAACACTGAAGCTTTCTTT
NA TRBJ2-3 NA TRBV6-5 CASRQSGGLSEGQYF TGTGCCAGCAGGCAATCCGGGGGGCTTTCCGAGGGGCAGTATTTT
NA TRBJ2-7 NA TRBV7-2 CASSYELYEQYF TGTGCCAGCAGCTACGAGCTCTACGAGCAGTACTTC
once TRBJ1-1 NA TRBV6-5 CASSMGKVGAFF TGTGCCAGCAGTATGGGCAAGGTCGGAGCTTTCTTT
NA TRBJ2-5 NA TRBV28 CASSHGGQSQETQYF TGTGCCAGCAGTCACGGGGGACAGAGCCAAGAGACCCAGTACTTC
few TRBJ1-2 NA TRBV5-6 CASSLALSGTPYGYTF TGTGCCAGCAGCCTAGCTCTATCAGGAACCCCCTATGGCTACACCTTC
NA TRBJ1-1 NA TRBV18 CASSPQGPGNTEAFF TGTGCCAGCTCACCACAAGGGCCGGGGAACACTGAAGCTTTCTTT
NA TRBJ2-1 NA TRBV19 CASRPRTTGDNEQFF TGTGCCAGTAGACCCCGGACTACCGGCGACAATGAGCAGTTCTTC
NA TRBJ2-6 TRBD1 TRBV14 CASSPDRGWNVLTF TGTGCCAGCAGCCCGGACAGGGGGTGGAACGTCCTGACTTTC
NA TRBJ1-1 NA TRBV28 CASSTSEAFF TGTGCCAGCAGTACATCTGAAGCTTTCTTT
once TRBJ2-7 NA TRBV6-1 CASSGHYEQYF TGTGCCAGCAGTGGACACTACGAGCAGTACTTC
few TRBJ1-1 TRBD1 TRBV14 CASSMNRQGEAFF TGTGCCAGCAGCATGAACCGACAGGGTGAAGCTTTCTTT
NA TRBJ1-5 NA TRBV4-3 CASSQELQGNQPQHF TGCGCCAGCAGCCAAGAACTGCAGGGTAACCAGCCCCAGCATTTT
NA TRBJ1-2 NA TRBV5-1 CASSLGYGYTF TGCGCCAGCAGCCTAGGCTATGGCTACACCTTC
once TRBJ2-4 TRBD1 TRBV6-5 CASRDSINIQYF TGTGCCAGCCGGGACAGTATAAACATTCAGTACTTC
NA TRBJ1-5 TRBD1 TRBV19 CASTATGQSNQPQHF TGTGCCAGTACCGCAACGGGACAGTCGAATCAGCCCCAGCATTTT
NA TRBJ1-5 NA TRBV5-8 CASSRRVGPQHF TGTGCCAGCAGCCGGAGAGTAGGGCCCCAGCATTTT
NA TRBJ2-7 TRBD1 TRBV2 CASSYGQAYEQYF TGTGCCAGCAGTTATGGACAGGCCTACGAGCAGTACTTC
NA TRBJ1-1 TRBD1 TRBV10-3 CAIQDRGNTEAFF TGTGCCATCCAGGACAGGGGGAACACTGAAGCTTTCTTT
NA TRBJ2-7 NA TRBV10-3 CAISDDPRSSYEQYF TGTGCCATCAGTGATGACCCCCGAAGCTCCTACGAGCAGTACTTC
once TRBJ1-2 NA TRBV6-5 CASSYSPGAYGYTF TGTGCCAGCAGTTACAGTCCAGGGGCCTATGGCTACACCTTC
NA TRBJ2-5 NA TRBV18 CASSPRQGETQYF TGTGCCAGCTCACCACGGCAGGGAGAGACCCAGTACTTC